This TCR beta chain came from a study of identical twins. Template switching created a universal primer site, and the cDNA included unique molecular identifiers. TCRdb reanalysed the 5' RACE reads using MiXCR and keeps one entry per CDR3 protein. The repertoire holds 230,000 or so distinct CDR3 sequences, with about 8.3% as singletons. This clonotype showed up just a few times. Its antigen is undetermined. Notes on the study in general: Out-of-frame TCR alpha sharing in monozygotic twins exceeded recombination model predictions.

Germline loops: CDR1 SNHLY, CDR2 FYNNEI. V trimming: 5 bases; J trimming: 3 bases; junction bases outside the gene matches: 15. There are 17 residues in the CDR3. Another study also made use of these data, one on yellow fever vaccine responses in identical twins. That work contributes: Vaccine-induced T cell responses in twins were reportedly observed to appear partly convergent, partly personalized.

This chain uses TRBV2 with TRBJ2-7; 8 nucleotides align to TRBD2. Input material: CD8+ T cells sorted from blood. The sequence was obtained from a woman aged 18 to 35 in good health. The CDR3 bases are TGTGCCAGCAGTCAAAGTAGGAGGCGGGGGGACTACTACGAGCAGTACTTC. Translating gives CASSQSRRRGDYYEQYF.